This record looks at one T cell receptor (beta chain) sequence and its context. The antigen remains unidentified. Trimming cost V 4 bases and J 7 bases; bases outside gene matches: 3. This CDR3 comprises 15 residues. In germline, CDR1 is MNHEY, CDR2 SMNVEV (reference sequence). The sample belongs to a study of CD8 T cells in ankylosing spondylitis. Whole-study findings and limits: Among TCR beta sequences, a motif of eight or nine highly homologous variants appeared characteristic of ankylosing spondylitis blood.

TCRdb re-called the 5' RACE reads with MiXCR, one entry per CDR3 protein. The data show a few hundred thousand distinct CDR3 sequences, about 18% seen once. The V and J genes are TRBV27 and TRBJ2-1; 14 bases fit TRBD2. The TCR sequence derives from a male donor with ankylosing spondylitis. Input material: blood, either unsorted or a sorted T cell fraction (not recorded which). The CDR3 loop is CASSWGLAGVNEQFF. DNA for the CDR3: TGTGCCAGCAGTTGGGGACTAGCGGGAGTGAATGAGCAGTTCTTC.